This TCR beta chain derives from a study of OX40 agonist ivuxolimab in advanced cancers. Here immunoSEQ multiplex PCR was the method, and the copy in TCRdb shows in-frame clones only, minus some. Seen here are tens of thousands of clones, 84% observed once, and the top ten hold around 21%. Autoimmune disease history or systemic immunosuppression barred patients. The study's findings and limits: Also showing low normalized T-cell clonal expansion were some of the nonresponders.

The CDR3 has 17 residues. The germline V gene encodes CDR1 MDHEN and CDR2 SYDVKM. V lost 6 bases to trimming and J lost 0 bases; unmatched junction nucleotides: 10. A note on this clone: Its target is not known.

The source material was CD4+ or CD8+ T cells sorted from blood, sampled in a trial of the OX40 agonist ivuxolimab. This sequence was found in an adult with an advanced solid tumor such as melanoma, head and neck, liver or kidney cancer. The V call is TRBV28, the J call TRBJ2-2; 7 nucleotides line up with TRBD2. The CDR3 loop is CASRILAPGPNTGELFF. Written as DNA, the CDR3 is TGTGCCAGCAGAATACTAGCGCCCGGACCGAACACCGGGGAGCTGTTTTTT. The whole variable domain, remainder taken from reference TRBV28 and TRBJ2-2, is DVKVTQSSRYLVKRTGEKVFLECVQDMDHENMFWYRQDPGLGLRLIYFSYDVKMKEKGDIPEGYSVSREKKERFSLILESASTNQTSMYLCASRILAPGPNTGELFFGEGSRLTVL.